This section outlines one T cell receptor (beta chain) sequence together with its context. What it binds is unknown. Clones were sequenced by immunoSEQ multiplex PCR, and TCRdb holds only the in-frame ones, with some missing. Among about 55,000 clones listed, more than 70% were seen once. This sample stems from a study of OX40 agonist ivuxolimab in advanced cancers. In the study overall: Under the entry rules, prior anti-PD-1, anti-PD-L1 or anti-CTLA-4 therapy was allowed, and approximately 40% had some.

Systemic immunosuppression or a history of autoimmune disease excluded patients. Study findings and constraints: Individuals who were partial responders at 0.1-3.0 mg/kg had clonal expansion that ranked among the lowest. Clonal expansion was seen in CD4+ and CD8+ blood T cells by week 6 at 0.1 to 3.0 mg/kg.

CDR3 length: 16 amino acids. The germline gives CDR1 SGDLS, CDR2 YYNGEE. V was clipped by 1 base and J by 5 bases; unmatched bases: 8. This specimen was CD4+ or CD8+ T cells sorted from blood, taken in a trial of the OX40 agonist ivuxolimab. The chain recombines TRBV9 with TRBJ2-3; 9 positions match TRBD2. This receptor was obtained from an adult with an advanced solid tumor such as melanoma, head and neck, liver or kidney cancer. The chain's CDR3 is CASSVKAGGLKDTQYF. CDR3 nucleotide sequence: TGTGCCAGCAGCGTAAAGGCGGGGGGGCTTAAAGATACGCAGTATTTT.